This T cell receptor beta chain was captured in a study of T-cell reconstitution after alpha-beta-depleted transplantation in children. Study observations and caveats: Surviving recipient cells, namely T cells and thymic progenitors, were the source of high day-60 TCRbeta diversity in some patients. Expanded clones from the graft, numbering several hundred, reportedly supplied alpha-beta T cells about two months after transplant. The authors attributed T-cell counts and diversity one year after transplant mostly to newly produced T cells.

This clonotype occurred many times. Its antigen is still unknown. Preparation of the TCRbeta library involved a method that used unique molecular identifiers. TCRdb independently ran MiXCR on the PCR reads; one entry per CDR3 protein. The sample consists of about 470,000 distinct CDR3 sequences, around two fifths of them appearing once. CDR3 size: 14 residues. Trimming pared 6 bases from V and 5 bases from J, leaving 17 bases between. Germline CDR1 and CDR2: SGHRS and YFSETQ. Sequencing was performed on PBMCs, taken before TCRalphabeta/CD19-depleted stem cell transplant. The chain employs TRBV5-1 and TRBJ1-1, with D tentatively TRBD1 (5 bases). This receptor was obtained from a girl aged 2-10 years with aplastic anemia, due to receive a stem cell transplant. The DNA for the CDR3 is TGCGCCAGCACCTGGGGGGATTCGAGGACTGAAGCTTTCTTT. Amino acid sequence: CASTWGDSRTEAFF.